The present T cell receptor beta chain was sequenced within a study of beta chain features in type 1 diabetes. General observations from the study: Shortening that was moderate but significant affected the TCRB CDR3s of Type 1 diabetes patients in all four CD4+ subsets.

Worth noting for this clone: Antigen specificity is unknown.

Investigators reverse transcribed all isolated RNA, so they sequenced expressed TCRB transcripts. Libraries were prepared by immunoSEQ multiplex PCR; TCRdb keeps only in-frame clonotypes and omits some of them. The data hold approximately 250,000 clones, with around 15% observed a single time. The CDR3 is 14 amino acids. The germline CDR1 and CDR2 sequences are MNHEY and SVGAGI. V lost 5 bases and J 5 bases, leaving 16 bases between the germline ends. Input material: naive CD4+ T cells from blood. This sequence originates from a man aged 25-40 years with type 1 diabetes. J is TRBJ2-7 and V is TRBV6-5; a weak D match, TRBD1 (6 bases). CDR3: CASSPVTGTNEQYF. As DNA, the CDR3 is TGTGCCAGCAGTCCTGTTACAGGGACCAACGAGCAGTACTTC.